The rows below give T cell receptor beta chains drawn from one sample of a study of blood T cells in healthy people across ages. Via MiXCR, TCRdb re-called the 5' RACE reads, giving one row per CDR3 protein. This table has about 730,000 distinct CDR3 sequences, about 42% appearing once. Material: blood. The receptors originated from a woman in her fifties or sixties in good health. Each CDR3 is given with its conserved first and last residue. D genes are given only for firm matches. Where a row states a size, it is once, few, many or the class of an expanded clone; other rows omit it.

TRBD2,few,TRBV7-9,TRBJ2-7,CASSLVLAGGDEQYF,TGTGCCAGCAGCTTAGTCTTAGCGGGGGGCGACGAGCAGTACTTC
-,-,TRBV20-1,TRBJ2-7,CSAMSLVSEQYF,TGCAGTGCTATGAGCTTGGTGAGTGAGCAGTACTTC
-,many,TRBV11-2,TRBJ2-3,CASSLGRGAADTQYF,TGTGCCAGCAGCTTAGGTAGGGGCGCCGCAGATACGCAGTATTTT
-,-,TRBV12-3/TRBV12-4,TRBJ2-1,CASSLATAGPYNEQFF,TGTGCCAGCAGTTTAGCGACGGCAGGGCCCTACAATGAGCAGTTCTTC
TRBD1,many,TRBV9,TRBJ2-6,CASSAWTGGNSGANVLTF,TGTGCCAGCAGCGCCTGGACAGGGGGCAACTCTGGGGCCAACGTCCTGACTTTC
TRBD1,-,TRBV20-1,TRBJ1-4,CSARAGQFGANEKLFF,TGCAGTGCTAGAGCGGGACAGTTTGGTGCCAATGAAAAACTGTTTTTT
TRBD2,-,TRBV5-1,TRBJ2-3,CASSLRTSGRRAKADTQYF,TGCGCCAGCAGCCTGCGGACTAGCGGGAGGCGGGCTAAGGCAGATACGCAGTATTTT
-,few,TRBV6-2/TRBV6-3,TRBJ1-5,CASSYHRQSNQPQHF,TGTGCCAGCAGTTACCACAGGCAGTCTAATCAGCCCCAGCATTTT
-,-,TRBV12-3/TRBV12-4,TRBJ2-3,CASSQVRSDTQYF,TGTGCCAGCAGCCAGGTCAGGTCAGATACGCAGTATTTT
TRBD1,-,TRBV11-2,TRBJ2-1,CASSSQTGDVYNEQFF,TGTGCCAGCAGCTCCCAGACAGGGGACGTTTACAATGAGCAGTTCTTC
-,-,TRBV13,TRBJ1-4,CASSLLRGTTNEKLFF,TGTGCCAGCAGCTTACTGCGGGGCACAACTAATGAAAAATTGTTTTTT
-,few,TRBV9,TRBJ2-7,CASSVGSRGDTYEQYF,TGTGCCAGCAGCGTAGGGTCCAGGGGTGACACCTACGAGCAGTACTTC
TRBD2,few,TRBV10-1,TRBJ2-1,CASSRQGLAGGEQFF,TGCGCCAGCAGTCGACAAGGACTAGCGGGGGGGGAGCAGTTCTTC
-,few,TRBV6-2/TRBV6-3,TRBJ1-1,CASVGYLNTEAFF,TGTGCCAGCGTAGGATACTTGAACACTGAAGCTTTCTTT
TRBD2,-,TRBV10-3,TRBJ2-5,CAISHPSGLAGRETQYF,TGTGCCATCAGCCACCCCTCGGGGCTAGCGGGAAGAGAGACCCAGTACTTC
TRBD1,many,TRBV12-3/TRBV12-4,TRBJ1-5,CASSRTGGKQPQHF,TGTGCCAGCAGTCGGACAGGGGGCAAGCAGCCCCAGCATTTT
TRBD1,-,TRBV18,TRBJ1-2,CASSPWTGDYYGYTF,TGTGCCAGCTCTCCCTGGACAGGGGACTACTATGGCTACACCTTC
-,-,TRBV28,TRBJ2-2,CASSSHLVTTGELFF,TGTGCCAGCAGTTCACATTTGGTGACAACCGGGGAGCTGTTTTTT
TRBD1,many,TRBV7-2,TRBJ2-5,CASSLSGTGFRETQYF,TGTGCCAGCAGCTTGTCCGGGACAGGGTTTCGGGAGACCCAGTACTTC
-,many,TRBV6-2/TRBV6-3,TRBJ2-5,CASHTQETQYF,TGTGCCAGCCATACACAAGAGACCCAGTACTTC
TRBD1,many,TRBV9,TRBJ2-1,CASSETTGRAYNEQFF,TGTGCCAGCAGCGAAACGACAGGGCGGGCCTACAATGAGCAGTTCTTC
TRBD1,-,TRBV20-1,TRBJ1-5,CSAQTGQEYQPQHF,TGCAGTGCTCAAACGGGACAGGAATATCAGCCCCAGCATTTT
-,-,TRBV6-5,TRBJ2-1,CASQRGDEQFF,TGTGCCAGCCAAAGGGGGGATGAGCAGTTCTTC